This TCR beta chain comes out of a study of cytomegalovirus exposure and HLA in healthy donors. Overall study: Among the 300 to 500 genotyped donors, 81% were placed in the Caucasian-associated ancestry cluster. Study-wide results and caveats: Under in vitro conditions, a few CMV-associated chains were confirmed as specific for CMV antigens.

The ends lost 4 bases at V and 3 bases at J; junction bases unmatched: 9. The CDR3 runs to 16 residues. Germline-derived CDR1 and CDR2 are MGHDK and SYGVNS. With respect to this clone: The antigen is not known.

The PCR used 60 Vbeta and 13 Jbeta primers. Authors' analysis steps: An analysis that came later counted 73 million or so unique TCR beta chains, around 12 million shared. TCRdb's table, derived via immunoSEQ multiplex PCR, lists solely in-frame clones and lacks some. That table gives V, J and clone size, and the DNA gave D and trimming. The sample records tens of thousands of clones, roughly 72% being singletons. The clonotype originates from a woman younger than 45 in good health and CMV-seropositive. Specimen: PBMCs. This chain links TRBV25-1 with TRBJ2-1, with 7 nucleotides matching TRBD2. The DNA for the CDR3 is TGTGCCAGCAGTGGCACTACGCCGGGAGGCTACAATGAGCAGTTCTTC. Residues: CASSGTTPGGYNEQFF.